The clone carrying this T cell receptor beta chain came up once. V was pared by 5 bases and J by 0 bases, with 5 bases of the junction left unmatched. Germline assignment: CDR1 MNHNY and CDR2 SVGAGI (reference sequence). This CDR3 has 17 residues. These data originate in a study of blood T cell repertoires in COVID-19. Sequenced by immunoSEQ multiplex PCR; TCRdb stores in-frame clones only, minus some. Here the sample spans roughly 100,000 clones, 88% being singletons. V gene TRBV6-6 combines with J gene TRBJ2-1; 12 bases line up with TRBD2. The TCR sequence derives from a woman older than 75 with active COVID-19. Sequenced: peripheral blood. CDR3 loop: CASSLLAGGHSYNEQFF. The CDR3, as DNA: TGTGCCAGCAGTCTTCTAGCGGGAGGGCACTCCTACAATGAGCAGTTCTTC.